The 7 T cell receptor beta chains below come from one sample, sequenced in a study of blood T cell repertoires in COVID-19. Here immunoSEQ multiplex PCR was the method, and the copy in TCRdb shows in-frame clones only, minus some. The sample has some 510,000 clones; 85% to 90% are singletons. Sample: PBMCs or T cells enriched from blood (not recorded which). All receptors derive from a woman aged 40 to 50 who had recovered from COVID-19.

CDR3 region: CASSHLTSGRSPGDTQYF. For the CDR3, the DNA is TGTGCCAGCAGTCACTTAACTAGCGGGAGGTCTCCGGGAGATACGCAGTATTTT. This rearrangement joins TRBV5-4 to TRBJ2-3; TRBD2 agrees at 12 bases. Germline trimming cut 5 bases from V and 5 bases from J; bases unmatched to any gene: 15. The germline V gene encodes CDR1 SGHNT and CDR2 YYREEE (reference sequence). This CDR3 has 18 residues.

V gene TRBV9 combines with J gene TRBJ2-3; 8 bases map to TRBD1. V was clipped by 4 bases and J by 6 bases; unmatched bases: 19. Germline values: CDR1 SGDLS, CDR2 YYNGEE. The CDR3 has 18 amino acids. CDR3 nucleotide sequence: TGTGCCAGCAGCCTAAGCTTTACCTTGGACAGGGCCGGGGATACGCAGTATTTT. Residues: CASSLSFTLDRAGDTQYF.

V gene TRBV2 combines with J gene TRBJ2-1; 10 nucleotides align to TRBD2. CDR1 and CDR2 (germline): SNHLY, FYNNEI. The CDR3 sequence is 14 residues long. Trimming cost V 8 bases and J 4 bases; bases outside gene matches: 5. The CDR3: CASGSGRIYNEQFF. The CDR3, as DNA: TGTGCCAGCGGTAGCGGGAGGATATACAATGAGCAGTTCTTC.

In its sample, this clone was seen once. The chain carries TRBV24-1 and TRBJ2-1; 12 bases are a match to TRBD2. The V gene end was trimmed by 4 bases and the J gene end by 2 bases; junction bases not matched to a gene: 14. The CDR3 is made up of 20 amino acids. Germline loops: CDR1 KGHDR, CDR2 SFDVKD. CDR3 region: CATSDRETSGRESPYNEQFF. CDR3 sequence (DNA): TGTGCCACCAGTGACCGCGAGACTAGCGGGAGAGAGTCCCCCTACAATGAGCAGTTCTTC.

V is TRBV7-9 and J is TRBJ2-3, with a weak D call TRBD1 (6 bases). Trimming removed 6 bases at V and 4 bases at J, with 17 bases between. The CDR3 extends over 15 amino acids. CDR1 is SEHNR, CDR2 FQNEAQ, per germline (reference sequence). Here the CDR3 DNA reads TGTGCCAGCAGATTAAATGAGGGGGTGGCAGATACGCAGTATTTT. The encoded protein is CASRLNEGVADTQYF.

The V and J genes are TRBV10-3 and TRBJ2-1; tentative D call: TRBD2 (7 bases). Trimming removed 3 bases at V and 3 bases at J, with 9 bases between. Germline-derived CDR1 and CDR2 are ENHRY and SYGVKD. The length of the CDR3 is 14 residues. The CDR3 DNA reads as TGTGCCATCAGTGACGGGGGGCTCTACAATGAGCAGTTCTTC. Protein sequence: CAISDGGLYNEQFF.

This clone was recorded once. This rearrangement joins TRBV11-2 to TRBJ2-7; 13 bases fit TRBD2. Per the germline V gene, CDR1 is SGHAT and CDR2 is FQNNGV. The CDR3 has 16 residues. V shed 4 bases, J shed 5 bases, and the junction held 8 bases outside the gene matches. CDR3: CASSSPGLAGFHEQYF. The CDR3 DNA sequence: TGTGCCAGCAGCTCCCCGGGACTAGCGGGATTCCACGAGCAGTACTTC.